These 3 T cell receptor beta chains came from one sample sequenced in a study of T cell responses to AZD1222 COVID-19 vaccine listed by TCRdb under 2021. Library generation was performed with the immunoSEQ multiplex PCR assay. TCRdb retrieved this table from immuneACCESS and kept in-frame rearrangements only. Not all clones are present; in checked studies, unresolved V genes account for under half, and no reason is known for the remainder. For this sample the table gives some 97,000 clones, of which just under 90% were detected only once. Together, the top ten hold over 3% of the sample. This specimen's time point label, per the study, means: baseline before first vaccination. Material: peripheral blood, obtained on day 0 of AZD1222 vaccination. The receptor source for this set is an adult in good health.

In DNA form, the CDR3 reads TGTGCCAGCAGCTTAAGCCGTTGGTTCGAGCAGTACTTC. Amino acids: CASSLSRWFEQYF. This chain joins TRBV7-2 and TRBJ2-7; no definite D call. The CDR3 is 13 residues long. Germline loops: CDR1 SGHTA, CDR2 FQGNSA. Trimming removed 2 bases from V and 6 bases from J, with 11 bases in between.

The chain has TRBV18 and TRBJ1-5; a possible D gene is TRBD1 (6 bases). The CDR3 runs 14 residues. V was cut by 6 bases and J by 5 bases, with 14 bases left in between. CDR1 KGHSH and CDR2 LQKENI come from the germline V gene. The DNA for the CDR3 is TGTGCCAGCTCCCCGACAGGAATCGATCAGCCCCAGCATTTT. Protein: CASSPTGIDQPQHF. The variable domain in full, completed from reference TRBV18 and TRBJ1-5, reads NAGVMQNPRHLVRRRGQEARLRCSPMKGHSHVYWYRQLPEEGLKFMVYLQKENIIDESGMPKERFSAEFPKEGPSILRIQQVVRGDSAAYFCASSPTGIDQPQHFGDGTRLSIL.

CDR3 sequence reads: CAWMQGGNSPLHF. CDR3 DNA sequence: TGTGCCTGGATGCAGGGGGGTAATTCACCCCTCCACTTT. This chain connects TRBV30 to TRBJ1-6, with 7 nucleotides matching TRBD1. This CDR3 has 13 residues. V lost 4 bases to trimming and J lost 6 bases; unmatched junction nucleotides: 3. The germline V gene encodes CDR1 GTSNPN and CDR2 SVGIG (reference sequence).